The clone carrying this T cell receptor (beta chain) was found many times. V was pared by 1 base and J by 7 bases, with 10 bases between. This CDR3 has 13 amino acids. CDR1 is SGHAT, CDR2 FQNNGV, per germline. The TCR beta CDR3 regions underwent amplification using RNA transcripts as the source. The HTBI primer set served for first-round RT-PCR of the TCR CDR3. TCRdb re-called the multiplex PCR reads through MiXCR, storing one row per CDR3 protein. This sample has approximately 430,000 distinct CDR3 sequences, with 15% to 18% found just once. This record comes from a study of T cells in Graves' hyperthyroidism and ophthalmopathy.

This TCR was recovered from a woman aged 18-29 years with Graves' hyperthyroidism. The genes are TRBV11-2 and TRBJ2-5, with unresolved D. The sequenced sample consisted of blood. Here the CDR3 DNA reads TGTGCCAGCAGCTTAGGTCTCCTTGTGACCCAGTACTTC. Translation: CASSLGLLVTQYF.